This is a list of T cell receptor beta chains from one sample in a study of technical replicates of blood from a handful of donors. Data came from immunoSEQ multiplex PCR; TCRdb stores just in-frame clones and leaves some out. The table shows about 84,000 clones, with about 97% occurring only once. Sequencing was performed on T cells isolated from PBMCs. Receptor source: a human donor in good health. The CDR3 runs from the conserved cysteine through the conserved F or W. The D gene is left open where the match is weak. Expanded clones are given a class, and other clones once, few, many or no size at all.

D gene: .; J gene: TRBJ2-2; V gene: TRBV7-6; clone size: .; CDR3 protein: CASSSAGSLDSAGELFF; CDR3 DNA: TGTGCCAGCAGCTCCGCCGGTTCCCTAGACTCCGCCGGGGAGCTGTTTTTT
D gene: TRBD1; J gene: TRBJ2-7; V gene: TRBV19; clone size: .; CDR3 protein: CASSIQTGTGGYEQYF; CDR3 DNA: TGTGCCAGTAGTATCCAAACCGGGACAGGGGGCTACGAGCAGTACTTC
D gene: TRBD1; J gene: TRBJ1-6; V gene: TRBV5-4; clone size: .; CDR3 protein: CASRQGLVSPLHF; CDR3 DNA: TGTGCCAGCAGACAGGGGTTAGTATCACCCCTCCACTTT
D gene: .; J gene: TRBJ1-2; V gene: TRBV28; clone size: .; CDR3 protein: CASSTTGFGGYTF; CDR3 DNA: TGTGCCAGCAGCACCACAGGGTTCGGGGGCTACACCTTC
D gene: .; J gene: TRBJ2-1; V gene: TRBV6-1; clone size: .; CDR3 protein: CASTAQGPNEQFF; CDR3 DNA: TGTGCCAGCACTGCTCAGGGCCCCAATGAGCAGTTCTTC
D gene: TRBD2; J gene: TRBJ2-2; V gene: TRBV10-2; clone size: .; CDR3 protein: CASSIEAGGYTGGELFF; CDR3 DNA: TGCGCCAGCAGCATAGAAGCGGGAGGGTATACAGGGGGGGAGCTGTTTTTT
D gene: TRBD2; J gene: TRBJ2-3; V gene: TRBV14; clone size: .; CDR3 protein: CASSQLPGLAGGVDTQYF; CDR3 DNA: TGTGCCAGCAGCCAATTACCGGGACTAGCGGGAGGCGTAGATACGCAGTATTTT
D gene: .; J gene: TRBJ1-3; V gene: TRBV9; clone size: .; CDR3 protein: CASSVGIGAGNTIYF; CDR3 DNA: TGTGCCAGCAGCGTAGGAATAGGGGCCGGAAACACCATATATTTT
D gene: .; J gene: TRBJ1-5; V gene: TRBV19; clone size: .; CDR3 protein: CASSIQGQSINQPQHF; CDR3 DNA: TGTGCCAGTAGTATTCAAGGACAGTCAATCAATCAGCCCCAGCATTTT
D gene: TRBD1; J gene: TRBJ1-1; V gene: TRBV6-1; clone size: .; CDR3 protein: CAGNRGLNTEAFF; CDR3 DNA: TGTGCCGGGAACAGGGGATTAAACACTGAAGCTTTCTTT
D gene: TRBD1; J gene: TRBJ1-1; V gene: TRBV6-1; clone size: .; CDR3 protein: CASSMTGSGTEAFF; CDR3 DNA: TGTGCCAGCAGTATGACAGGGTCCGGAACTGAAGCTTTCTTT
D gene: .; J gene: TRBJ2-1; V gene: TRBV7-6; clone size: .; CDR3 protein: CASSMTGSFSYNEQFF; CDR3 DNA: TGTGCCAGCAGTATGACTGGGTCCTTTTCCTACAATGAGCAGTTCTTC
D gene: .; J gene: TRBJ2-1; V gene: TRBV7-9; clone size: .; CDR3 protein: CASSLGQVNNEQFF; CDR3 DNA: TGTGCCAGCAGCTTAGGGCAGGTTAATAATGAGCAGTTCTTC
D gene: TRBD1; J gene: TRBJ2-5; V gene: TRBV5-6; clone size: .; CDR3 protein: CASSKRTGWTETQYF; CDR3 DNA: TGTGCCAGCAGCAAGAGGACAGGGTGGACGGAGACCCAGTACTTC
D gene: .; J gene: TRBJ2-1; V gene: TRBV5-1; clone size: .; CDR3 protein: CASSLLEGDEQFF; CDR3 DNA: TGCGCCAGCAGCTTGCTCGAAGGGGATGAGCAGTTCTTC
D gene: .; J gene: TRBJ1-1; V gene: TRBV7-9; clone size: .; CDR3 protein: CASSQILGAGTEAFF; CDR3 DNA: TGTGCCAGCAGCCAAATATTGGGGGCAGGGACTGAAGCTTTCTTT
D gene: .; J gene: TRBJ2-7; V gene: TRBV15; clone size: .; CDR3 protein: CATSDSYEQYF; CDR3 DNA: TGTGCCACCAGCGATAGCTACGAGCAGTACTTC
D gene: .; J gene: TRBJ1-4; V gene: TRBV19; clone size: .; CDR3 protein: CASSMHSLNEELFF; CDR3 DNA: TGTGCCAGTAGTATGCACAGCCTTAATGAAGAACTGTTTTTT
D gene: .; J gene: TRBJ2-5; V gene: TRBV28; clone size: .; CDR3 protein: CASSLQGIGETQYF; CDR3 DNA: TGTGCCAGCAGTTTACAGGGAATAGGGGAGACCCAGTACTTC
D gene: .; J gene: TRBJ1-1; V gene: TRBV6-6; clone size: .; CDR3 protein: CASSRAGDTEAFF; CDR3 DNA: TGTGCCAGCAGCCGGGCAGGGGACACTGAAGCTTTCTTT
D gene: .; J gene: TRBJ2-2; V gene: TRBV6-5; clone size: .; CDR3 protein: CASSYSSVAGELFF; CDR3 DNA: TGTGCCAGCAGTTACTCGAGCGTCGCCGGGGAGCTGTTTTTT
D gene: TRBD1; J gene: TRBJ1-4; V gene: TRBV29-1; clone size: .; CDR3 protein: CSVRQGAREKLFF; CDR3 DNA: TGCAGCGTTAGACAGGGGGCAAGGGAAAAACTGTTTTTT
D gene: .; J gene: TRBJ2-7; V gene: TRBV5-1; clone size: .; CDR3 protein: CARTRKVITYEQYF; CDR3 DNA: TGCGCCAGAACTAGGAAGGTAATCACCTACGAGCAGTACTTC
D gene: .; J gene: TRBJ2-3; V gene: TRBV27; clone size: .; CDR3 protein: CASSWGRSTDTQYF; CDR3 DNA: TGTGCCAGCAGTTGGGGGCGCTCCACAGATACGCAGTATTTT
D gene: .; J gene: TRBJ1-5; V gene: TRBV28; clone size: .; CDR3 protein: CASSLVQVGQPQHF; CDR3 DNA: TGTGCCAGCAGTTTGGTGCAGGTTGGTCAGCCCCAGCATTTT
D gene: .; J gene: TRBJ1-2; V gene: TRBV30; clone size: .; CDR3 protein: CARNQGVGYTF; CDR3 DNA: TGTGCCCGCAACCAAGGGGTGGGCTACACCTTC
D gene: TRBD2; J gene: TRBJ2-7; V gene: TRBV6-1; clone size: .; CDR3 protein: CASSEAPAGVYEQYF; CDR3 DNA: TGTGCCAGCAGTGAAGCTCCAGCGGGGGTTTACGAGCAGTACTTC
D gene: .; J gene: TRBJ1-2; V gene: TRBV18; clone size: .; CDR3 protein: CASSPRTSRLNYGYTF; CDR3 DNA: TGTGCCAGCTCACCAAGAACTAGTCGGCTGAACTATGGCTACACCTTC
D gene: .; J gene: TRBJ1-5; V gene: TRBV7-2; clone size: .; CDR3 protein: CASSLDSQPQHF; CDR3 DNA: TGTGCCAGCAGCTTAGACAGTCAGCCCCAGCATTTT
D gene: .; J gene: TRBJ1-1; V gene: TRBV7-9; clone size: few; CDR3 protein: CASSLARRVNTEAFF; CDR3 DNA: TGTGCCAGCAGCTTAGCCCGCAGGGTGAACACTGAAGCTTTCTTT
D gene: TRBD2; J gene: TRBJ2-3; V gene: TRBV6-4; clone size: .; CDR3 protein: CASSALGTSGGPPDTQYF; CDR3 DNA: TGTGCCAGCAGTGCTCTCGGGACTAGCGGGGGGCCCCCAGATACGCAGTATTTT
D gene: TRBD2; J gene: TRBJ2-1; V gene: TRBV29-1; clone size: .; CDR3 protein: CSGITGTSGSSSNEQFF; CDR3 DNA: TGCAGCGGTATAACCGGGACTAGCGGGAGTTCTTCGAATGAGCAGTTCTTC
D gene: .; J gene: TRBJ2-3; V gene: TRBV7-9; clone size: .; CDR3 protein: CATQVSTDTQYF; CDR3 DNA: TGTGCCACTCAGGTTAGCACAGATACGCAGTATTTT
D gene: TRBD1; J gene: TRBJ1-2; V gene: TRBV6-5; clone size: .; CDR3 protein: CASSPGTANYGYTF; CDR3 DNA: TGTGCCAGCAGCCCCGGGACAGCTAACTATGGCTACACCTTC
D gene: .; J gene: TRBJ2-3; V gene: TRBV29-1; clone size: .; CDR3 protein: CSVDGQLSTDTQYF; CDR3 DNA: TGCAGCGTCGACGGACAACTTAGCACAGATACGCAGTATTTT
D gene: .; J gene: TRBJ1-5; V gene: TRBV19; clone size: .; CDR3 protein: CASSIDLYDRPNQPQHF; CDR3 DNA: TGTGCCAGTAGTATAGATCTTTACGACAGACCCAATCAGCCCCAGCATTTT
D gene: TRBD1; J gene: TRBJ1-1; V gene: TRBV5-1; clone size: .; CDR3 protein: CASSLRTGGIRIMNTEAFF; CDR3 DNA: TGCGCCAGCAGCTTGAGGACAGGGGGCATAAGAATAATGAACACTGAAGCTTTCTTT
D gene: .; J gene: TRBJ2-1; V gene: TRBV7-2; clone size: once; CDR3 protein: CASSPRGALGSNEQFF; CDR3 DNA: TGTGCCAGCAGCCCCCGGGGAGCGCTTGGCTCGAACGAGCAGTTCTTC
D gene: TRBD2; J gene: TRBJ2-7; V gene: TRBV28; clone size: .; CDR3 protein: CASSSGTRGLEQYF; CDR3 DNA: TGTGCCAGCAGTTCCGGGACTAGGGGCCTCGAGCAGTACTTC
D gene: TRBD2; J gene: TRBJ2-3; V gene: TRBV27; clone size: .; CDR3 protein: CASSMGWGLAGGTDTQYF; CDR3 DNA: TGTGCCAGCAGCATGGGGTGGGGACTAGCGGGGGGCACAGATACGCAGTATTTT
D gene: .; J gene: TRBJ2-7; V gene: TRBV1; clone size: .; CDR3 protein: CTSSLKRNGEEQYF; CDR3 DNA: TGCACCAGCAGCCTAAAGAGGAATGGCGAGGAGCAGTACTTC
D gene: .; J gene: TRBJ1-4; V gene: TRBV11-3; clone size: .; CDR3 protein: CASSSSKAGGWGEKLFF; CDR3 DNA: TGTGCCAGCAGCTCCTCCAAGGCGGGGGGCTGGGGTGAAAAACTGTTTTTT
D gene: TRBD1; J gene: TRBJ2-5; V gene: TRBV27; clone size: .; CDR3 protein: CASSSRTGTETQYF; CDR3 DNA: TGTGCCAGCAGTTCCAGGACAGGGACGGAGACCCAGTACTTC
D gene: .; J gene: TRBJ2-3; V gene: TRBV7-9; clone size: .; CDR3 protein: CASSLMMRAVEPQEYF; CDR3 DNA: TGTGCCAGCAGCTTAATGATGCGGGCGGTGGAACCTCAGGAGTATTTT
D gene: .; J gene: TRBJ2-5; V gene: TRBV6-5; clone size: .; CDR3 protein: CASSYNGGRYQETQYF; CDR3 DNA: TGTGCCAGCAGTTACAATGGGGGGAGGTACCAAGAGACCCAGTACTTC
D gene: .; J gene: TRBJ1-1; V gene: TRBV19; clone size: once; CDR3 protein: CASSIVTPLNTEAFF; CDR3 DNA: TGTGCCAGTAGTATAGTGACTCCCCTGAACACTGAAGCTTTCTTT
D gene: .; J gene: TRBJ1-2; V gene: TRBV5-1; clone size: .; CDR3 protein: CASSFQNNYGYTF; CDR3 DNA: TGCGCCAGCAGCTTTCAGAACAACTATGGCTACACCTTC
D gene: .; J gene: TRBJ1-4; V gene: TRBV29-1; clone size: .; CDR3 protein: CSVEYGRGEKLFF; CDR3 DNA: TGCAGCGTTGAATACGGGAGGGGTGAAAAACTGTTTTTT
D gene: TRBD1; J gene: TRBJ1-1; V gene: TRBV5-1; clone size: .; CDR3 protein: CASSLTGGLGDTEAFF; CDR3 DNA: TGCGCCAGCAGCTTGACAGGGGGCCTCGGTGACACTGAAGCTTTCTTT
D gene: .; J gene: TRBJ1-4; V gene: TRBV27; clone size: .; CDR3 protein: CASSFLGEKLFF; CDR3 DNA: TGTGCCAGCAGTTTCCTTGGCGAAAAACTGTTTTTT
D gene: TRBD1; J gene: TRBJ1-2; V gene: TRBV6-5; clone size: .; CDR3 protein: CASSYSRTGEGGYTF; CDR3 DNA: TGTGCCAGCAGTTACTCAAGGACAGGAGAGGGTGGCTACACCTTC
D gene: TRBD1; J gene: TRBJ1-1; V gene: TRBV5-1; clone size: .; CDR3 protein: CASSYGTGGTEAFF; CDR3 DNA: TGCGCCAGCAGCTACGGGACAGGGGGGACTGAAGCTTTCTTT
D gene: .; J gene: TRBJ2-1; V gene: TRBV5-1; clone size: .; CDR3 protein: CASSLVPINEQFF; CDR3 DNA: TGCGCCAGCAGCTTGGTCCCCATTAATGAGCAGTTCTTC
D gene: TRBD2; J gene: TRBJ2-1; V gene: TRBV6-6; clone size: .; CDR3 protein: CASRTSGRAHNEQFF; CDR3 DNA: TGTGCCAGCCGGACTAGCGGGAGGGCCCACAATGAGCAGTTCTTC
D gene: .; J gene: TRBJ2-3; V gene: TRBV9; clone size: .; CDR3 protein: CASSGQRRDSHTDTQYF; CDR3 DNA: TGTGCCAGCAGCGGTCAAAGACGGGATTCCCACACAGATACGCAGTATTTT
D gene: .; J gene: TRBJ2-3; V gene: TRBV6-1; clone size: .; CDR3 protein: CASSDRMLAAITDTQYF; CDR3 DNA: TGTGCCAGCAGTGACAGGATGTTAGCGGCGATCACAGATACGCAGTATTTT
D gene: TRBD2; J gene: TRBJ2-2; V gene: TRBV13; clone size: .; CDR3 protein: CASSSGTSGVPVGGTGELFF; CDR3 DNA: TGTGCCAGCAGCTCCGGGACTAGCGGGGTCCCCGTGGGAGGGACCGGGGAGCTGTTTTTT
D gene: .; J gene: TRBJ1-2; V gene: TRBV19; clone size: .; CDR3 protein: CASSIYVHPSGYGYTF; CDR3 DNA: TGTGCCAGTAGTATCTACGTCCACCCCAGCGGCTATGGCTACACCTTC
D gene: .; J gene: TRBJ2-7; V gene: TRBV15; clone size: once; CDR3 protein: CATSTGNEQYF; CDR3 DNA: TGTGCCACCAGTACGGGAAACGAGCAGTACTTC
D gene: .; J gene: TRBJ1-4; V gene: TRBV28; clone size: .; CDR3 protein: CASSLGQGKEKLFF; CDR3 DNA: TGTGCCAGCAGTTTGGGGCAGGGTAAAGAAAAACTGTTTTTT